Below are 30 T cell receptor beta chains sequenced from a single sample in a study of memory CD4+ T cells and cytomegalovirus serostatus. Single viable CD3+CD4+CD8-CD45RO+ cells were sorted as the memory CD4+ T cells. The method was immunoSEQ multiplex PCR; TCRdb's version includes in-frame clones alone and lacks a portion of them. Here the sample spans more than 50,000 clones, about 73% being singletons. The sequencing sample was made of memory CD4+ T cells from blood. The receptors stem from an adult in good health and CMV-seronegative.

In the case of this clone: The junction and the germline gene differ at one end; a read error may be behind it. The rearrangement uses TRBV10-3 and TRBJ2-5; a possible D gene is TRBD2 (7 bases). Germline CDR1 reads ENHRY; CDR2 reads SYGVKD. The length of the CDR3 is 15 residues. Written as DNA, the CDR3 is TGTGCCAGCAGTTCCTCCGGGGGGCGTCAAGAGACCCAGTACTTC. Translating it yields CASSSSGGRQETQYF.

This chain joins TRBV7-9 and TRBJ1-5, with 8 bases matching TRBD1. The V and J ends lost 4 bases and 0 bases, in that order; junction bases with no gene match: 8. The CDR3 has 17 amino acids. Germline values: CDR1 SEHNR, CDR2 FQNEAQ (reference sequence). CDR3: CASSSGQGGNSNQPQHF. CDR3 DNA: TGTGCCAGCAGCTCCGGACAGGGCGGTAATAGCAATCAGCCCCAGCATTTT.

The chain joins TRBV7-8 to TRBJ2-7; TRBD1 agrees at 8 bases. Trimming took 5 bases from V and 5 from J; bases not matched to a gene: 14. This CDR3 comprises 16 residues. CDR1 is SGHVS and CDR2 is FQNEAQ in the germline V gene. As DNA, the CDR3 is TGTGCCAGCAGCCATTCTCAGGGGGCGGCCAGCCACGAGCAGTACTTC. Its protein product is CASSHSQGAASHEQYF.

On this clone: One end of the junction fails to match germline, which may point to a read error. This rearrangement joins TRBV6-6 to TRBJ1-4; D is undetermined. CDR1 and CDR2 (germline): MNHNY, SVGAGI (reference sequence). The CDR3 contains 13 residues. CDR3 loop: CAVPEGSNEKLFF. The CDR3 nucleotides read TGCGCAGTGCCGGAAGGATCTAATGAAAAACTGTTTTTT.

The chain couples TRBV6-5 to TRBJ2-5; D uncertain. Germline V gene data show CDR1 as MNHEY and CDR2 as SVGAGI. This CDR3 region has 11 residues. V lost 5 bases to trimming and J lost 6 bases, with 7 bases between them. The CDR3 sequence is CASSGPQTQYF. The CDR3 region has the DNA TGTGCCAGCAGTGGTCCGCAGACCCAGTACTTC.

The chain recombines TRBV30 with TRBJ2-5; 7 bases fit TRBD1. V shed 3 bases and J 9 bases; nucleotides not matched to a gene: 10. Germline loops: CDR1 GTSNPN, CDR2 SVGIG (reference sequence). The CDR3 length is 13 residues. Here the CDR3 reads CAWSPGLQGAQYF. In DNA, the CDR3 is TGTGCCTGGAGCCCGGGCCTCCAGGGGGCCCAGTACTTC.

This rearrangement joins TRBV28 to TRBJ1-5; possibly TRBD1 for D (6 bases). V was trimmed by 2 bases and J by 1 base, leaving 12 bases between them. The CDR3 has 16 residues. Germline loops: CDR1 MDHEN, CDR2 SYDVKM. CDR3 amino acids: CASSLHGGGSNQPQHF. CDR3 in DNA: TGTGCCAGCAGTTTACACGGGGGCGGGAGCAATCAGCCCCAGCATTTT.

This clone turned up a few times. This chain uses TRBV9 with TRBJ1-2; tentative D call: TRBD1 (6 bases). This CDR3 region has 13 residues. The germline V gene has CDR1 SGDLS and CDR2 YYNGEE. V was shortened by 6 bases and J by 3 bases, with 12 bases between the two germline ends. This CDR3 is CASTGGFDYGYTF. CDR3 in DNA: TGTGCCAGCACCGGGGGCTTCGACTATGGCTACACCTTC.

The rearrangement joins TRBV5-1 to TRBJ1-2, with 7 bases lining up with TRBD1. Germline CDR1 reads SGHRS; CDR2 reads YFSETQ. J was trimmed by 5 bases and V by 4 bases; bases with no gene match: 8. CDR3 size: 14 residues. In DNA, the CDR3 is TGCGCCAGCAGCCAGGGGGGCTTGGCTTATGGCTACACCTTC. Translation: CASSQGGLAYGYTF. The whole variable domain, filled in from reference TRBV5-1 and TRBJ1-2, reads KAGVTQTPRYLIKTRGQQVTLSCSPISGHRSVSWYQQTPGQGLQFLFEYFSETQRNKGNFPGRFSGRQFSNSRSEMNVSTLELGDSALYLCASSQGGLAYGYTFGSGTRLTVV.

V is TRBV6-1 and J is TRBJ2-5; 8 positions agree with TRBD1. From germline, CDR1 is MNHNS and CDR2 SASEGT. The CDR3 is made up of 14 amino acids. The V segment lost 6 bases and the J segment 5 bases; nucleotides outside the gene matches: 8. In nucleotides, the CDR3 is TGTGCCAGCAGGATTACAGGGGGTTTGGAGACCCAGTACTTC. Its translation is CASRITGGLETQYF.

CDR3 nucleotide sequence: TGTGCCAGCAGTAAAGAACCGGGACCGAACACTGAAGCTTTCTTT. As protein: CASSKEPGPNTEAFF. The chain links TRBV6-1 to TRBJ1-1, with D perhaps TRBD1 (5 bases). CDR3 size: 15 residues. V was pared by 5 bases and J by 1 base, with 14 bases between. The germline V gene encodes CDR1 MNHNS and CDR2 SASEGT.

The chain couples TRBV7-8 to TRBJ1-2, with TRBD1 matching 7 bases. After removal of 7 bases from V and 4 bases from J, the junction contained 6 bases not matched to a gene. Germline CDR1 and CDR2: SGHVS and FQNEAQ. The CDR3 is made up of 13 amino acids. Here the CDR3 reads CASTDRGLYGYTF. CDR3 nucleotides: TGTGCCAGCACCGATAGGGGGCTCTATGGCTACACCTTC.

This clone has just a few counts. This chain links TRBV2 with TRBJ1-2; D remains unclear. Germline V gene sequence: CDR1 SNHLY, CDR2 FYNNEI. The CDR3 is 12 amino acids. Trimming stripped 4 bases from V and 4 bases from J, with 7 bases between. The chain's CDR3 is CASSGRSYGYTF. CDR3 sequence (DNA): TGTGCCAGCAGTGGGCGTAGCTATGGCTACACCTTC.

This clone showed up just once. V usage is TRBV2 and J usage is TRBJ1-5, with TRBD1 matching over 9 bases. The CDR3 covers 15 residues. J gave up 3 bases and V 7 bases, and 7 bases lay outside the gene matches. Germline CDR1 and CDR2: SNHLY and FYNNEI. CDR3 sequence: CASTKRQGDNQPQHF. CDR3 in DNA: TGTGCCAGCACGAAACGACAGGGGGACAATCAGCCCCAGCATTTT.

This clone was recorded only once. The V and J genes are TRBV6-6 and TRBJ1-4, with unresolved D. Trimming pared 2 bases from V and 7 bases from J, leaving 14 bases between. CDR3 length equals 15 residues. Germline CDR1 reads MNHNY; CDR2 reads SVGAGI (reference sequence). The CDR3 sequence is CASSYASLMTEKLFF. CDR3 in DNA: TGTGCCAGCAGTTACGCCTCTCTAATGACTGAAAAACTGTTTTTT.

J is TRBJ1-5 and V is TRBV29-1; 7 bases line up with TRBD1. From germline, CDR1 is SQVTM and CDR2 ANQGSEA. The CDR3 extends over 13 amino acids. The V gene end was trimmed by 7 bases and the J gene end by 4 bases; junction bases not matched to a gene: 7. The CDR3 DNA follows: TGCAGCGCCGGGACAGCCTTGAATCAGCCCCAGCATTTT. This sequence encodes CSAGTALNQPQHF.

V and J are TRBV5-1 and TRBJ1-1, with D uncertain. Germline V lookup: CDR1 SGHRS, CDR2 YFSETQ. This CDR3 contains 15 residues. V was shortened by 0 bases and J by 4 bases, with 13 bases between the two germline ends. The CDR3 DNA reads TGCGCCAGCAGCTTGGACGCTGGAGGAGTCACTGAAGCTTTCTTT. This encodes CASSLDAGGVTEAFF.

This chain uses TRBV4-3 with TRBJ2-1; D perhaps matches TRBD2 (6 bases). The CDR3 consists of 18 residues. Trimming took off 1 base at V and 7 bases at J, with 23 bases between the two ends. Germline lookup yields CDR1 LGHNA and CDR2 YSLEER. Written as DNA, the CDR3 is TGCGCCAGCAGCCAAGCCCCCCTTGGGGGAGGTGGTCGAAATGAGCAGTTCTTC. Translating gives CASSQAPLGGGGRNEQFF.

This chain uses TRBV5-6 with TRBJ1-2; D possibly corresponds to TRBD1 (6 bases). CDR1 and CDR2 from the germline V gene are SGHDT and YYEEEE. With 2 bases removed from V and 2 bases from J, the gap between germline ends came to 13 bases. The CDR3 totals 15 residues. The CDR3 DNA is TGTGCCAGCAGCTTCACCGGGACATCGAACTATGGCTACACCTTC. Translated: CASSFTGTSNYGYTF.

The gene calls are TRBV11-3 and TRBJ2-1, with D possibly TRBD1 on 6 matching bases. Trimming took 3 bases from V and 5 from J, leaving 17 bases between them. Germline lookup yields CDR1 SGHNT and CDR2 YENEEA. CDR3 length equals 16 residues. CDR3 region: CASSLALARGDNEQFF. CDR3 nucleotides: TGTGCCAGCAGCTTGGCCCTGGCCAGGGGAGACAATGAGCAGTTCTTC.

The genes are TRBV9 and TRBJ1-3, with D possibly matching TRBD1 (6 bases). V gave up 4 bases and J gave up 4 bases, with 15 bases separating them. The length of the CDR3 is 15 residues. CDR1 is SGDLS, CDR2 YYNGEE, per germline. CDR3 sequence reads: CASSLGQSLGNTIYF. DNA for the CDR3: TGTGCCAGCAGCTTAGGACAGTCATTAGGAAACACCATATATTTT.

CDR3 nucleotide sequence: TGTGCCAGCAGCCAACCCCAGGTGAGCTATGGCTACACCTTC. Translating it yields CASSQPQVSYGYTF. The genes are TRBV4-2 and TRBJ1-2; D is ambiguous. There are 14 residues in the CDR3. CDR1 LGHNA and CDR2 YNFKEQ come from the germline V gene. With 2 bases removed from V and 4 bases from J, the gap between germline ends came to 11 bases.

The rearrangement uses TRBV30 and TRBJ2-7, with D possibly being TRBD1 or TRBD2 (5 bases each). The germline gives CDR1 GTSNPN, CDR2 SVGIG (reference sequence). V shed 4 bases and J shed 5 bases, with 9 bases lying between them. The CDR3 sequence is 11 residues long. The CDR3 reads CAWNRDDEQYF. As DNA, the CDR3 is TGTGCCTGGAATAGGGACGACGAGCAGTACTTC.

The CDR3 protein is CASSLLGRAQETQYF. The CDR3 bases are TGTGCCAGCAGCTTGTTGGGGAGGGCACAAGAGACCCAGTACTTC. V is TRBV5-6 and J is TRBJ2-5; 7 positions match TRBD2. After removal of 1 base from V and 2 bases from J, the junction contained 5 bases not matched to a gene. CDR1 and CDR2 from the germline V gene are SGHDT and YYEEEE. The CDR3 extends over 15 amino acids. Combining the CDR3 with reference TRBV5-6 and TRBJ2-5 gives the whole variable domain DAGVTQSPTHLIKTRGQQVTLRCSPKSGHDTVSWYQQALGQGPQFIFQYYEEEERQRGNFPDRFSGHQFPNYSSELNVNALLLGDSALYLCASSLLGRAQETQYFGPGTRLLVL.

CDR3 nucleotides: TGCAGCGTTGTGATGGTTGGCGGTCAGCCCCAGCATTTT. This encodes CSVVMVGGQPQHF. The rearrangement links TRBV29-1 to TRBJ1-5, with D hard to call. The CDR3 consists of 13 residues. Trimming pared 4 bases from V and 6 bases from J, leaving 13 bases between. From germline, CDR1 is SQVTM and CDR2 ANQGSEA. Variable domain in full (rest from reference TRBV29-1 and TRBJ1-5): SAVISQKPSRDICQRGTSLTIQCQVDSQVTMMFWYRQQPGQSLTLIATANQGSEATYESGFVIDKFPISRPNLTFSTLTVSNMSPEDSSIYLCSVVMVGGQPQHFGDGTRLSIL.

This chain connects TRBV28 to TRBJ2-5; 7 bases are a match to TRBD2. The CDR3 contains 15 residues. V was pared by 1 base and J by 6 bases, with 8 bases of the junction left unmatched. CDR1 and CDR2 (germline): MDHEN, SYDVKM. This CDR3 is CASSLSSTGGKTQYF. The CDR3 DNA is TGTGCCAGCAGTTTATCGTCTACGGGGGGTAAGACCCAGTACTTC.

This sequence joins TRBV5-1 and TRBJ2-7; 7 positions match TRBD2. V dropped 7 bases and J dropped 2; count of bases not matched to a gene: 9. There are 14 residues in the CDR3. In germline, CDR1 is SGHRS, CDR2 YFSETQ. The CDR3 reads CASYSGIIPYEQYF. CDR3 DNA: TGCGCCAGCTACAGCGGGATTATACCCTACGAGCAGTACTTC.

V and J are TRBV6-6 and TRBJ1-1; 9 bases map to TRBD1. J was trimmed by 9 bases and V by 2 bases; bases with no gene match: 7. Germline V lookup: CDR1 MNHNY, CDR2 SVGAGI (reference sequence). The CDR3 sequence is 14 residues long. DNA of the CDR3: TGTGCCAGCAGTTACACCACCGGGACAGGGAAAGCTTTCTTT. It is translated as CASSYTTGTGKAFF.

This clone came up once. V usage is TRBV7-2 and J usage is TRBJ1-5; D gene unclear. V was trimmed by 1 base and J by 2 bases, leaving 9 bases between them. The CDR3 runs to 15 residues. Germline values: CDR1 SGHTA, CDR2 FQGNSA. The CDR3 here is CASSLVGMGNQPQHF. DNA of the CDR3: TGTGCCAGCAGCTTAGTAGGCATGGGCAATCAGCCCCAGCATTTT.

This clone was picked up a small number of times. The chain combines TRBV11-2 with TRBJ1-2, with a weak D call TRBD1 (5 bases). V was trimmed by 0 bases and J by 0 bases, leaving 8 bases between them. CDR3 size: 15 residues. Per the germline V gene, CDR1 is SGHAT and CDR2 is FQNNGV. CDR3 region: CASSLERGANYGYTF. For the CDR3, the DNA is TGTGCCAGCAGCTTAGAAAGGGGAGCTAACTATGGCTACACCTTC.